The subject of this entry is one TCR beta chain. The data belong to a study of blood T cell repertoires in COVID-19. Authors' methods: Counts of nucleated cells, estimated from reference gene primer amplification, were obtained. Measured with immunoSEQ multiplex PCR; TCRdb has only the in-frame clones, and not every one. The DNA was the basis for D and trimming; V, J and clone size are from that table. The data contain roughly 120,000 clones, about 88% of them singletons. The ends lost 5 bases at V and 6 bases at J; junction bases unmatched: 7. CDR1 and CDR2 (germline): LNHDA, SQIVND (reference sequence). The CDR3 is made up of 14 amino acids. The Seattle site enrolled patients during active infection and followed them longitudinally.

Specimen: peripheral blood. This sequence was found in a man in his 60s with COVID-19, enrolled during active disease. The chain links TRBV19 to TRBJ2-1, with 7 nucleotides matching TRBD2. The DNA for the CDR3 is TGTGCCAGTAGTGGGCGGGAGCAAGGCAATGAGCAGTTCTTC. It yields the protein CASSGREQGNEQFF.